The 27 T cell receptor beta chains below come from one sample, sequenced in a study of CD8 T cells in ankylosing spondylitis. TCRdb analysed the 5' RACE reads with MiXCR anew, one entry per CDR3 protein. The table shows about 110,000 distinct CDR3 sequences, with nearly 25% occurring only once. The sequencing input was synovial fluid, either unsorted or a sorted T cell fraction (not recorded which). The receptors shown here come from a male donor with ankylosing spondylitis.

The chain couples TRBV5-1 to TRBJ2-5, with D perhaps TRBD2 (5 bases). Per germline, CDR1 SGHRS and CDR2 YFSETQ. Trimming stripped 4 bases from V and 2 bases from J, with 15 bases between. The CDR3 covers 15 residues. The CDR3 DNA reads as TGCGCCAGCAGCCCCTTCCCAGCGGAGCAAGAGACCCAGTACTTC. Translation gives CASSPFPAEQETQYF.

The chain has TRBV20-1 and TRBJ2-7; unclear D gene. CDR3 length equals 11 residues. V lost 3 bases and J lost 3, with 6 bases in between. Germline V gene data show CDR1 as DFQATT and CDR2 as SNEGSKA (reference sequence). CDR3 bases: TGCAGTGCTAGGGAAGTCTACGAGCAGTACTTC. Translation gives CSAREVYEQYF.

The chain employs TRBV20-1 and TRBJ2-7; 7 bases are a match to TRBD2. The CDR3 spans 16 residues. CDR1 and CDR2 from the germline V gene are DFQATT and SNEGSKA (reference sequence). V dropped 0 bases and J dropped 0; count of bases not matched to a gene: 8. In nucleotides, the CDR3 is TGCAGTGCTAGAGATGGGCGGGGGTCCCTCTCCTACGAGCAGTACTTC. Its protein product is CSARDGRGSLSYEQYF.

This clonotype was counted at least ten times. This rearrangement joins TRBV4-1 to TRBJ2-4, with D possibly called TRBD1 or TRBD2 (5 bases each). Germline CDR1 reads MGHRA; CDR2 reads YSYEKL. V lost 2 bases to trimming and J lost 8 bases, with 13 bases between them. The CDR3 consists of 14 residues. The CDR3 bases are TGCGCCAGCAGCCAAACGGGACGGGGAGACATTCAGTACTTC. This codes for CASSQTGRGDIQYF.

This clonotype was recorded many times. V gene TRBV20-1 combines with J gene TRBJ2-2; D may match TRBD1 or TRBD2 (5 bases each). Between the trimmed V and J ends, which lost 3 bases and 1 base, there was a span of 9 bases. The CDR3 is 14 residues long. Germline assignment: CDR1 DFQATT and CDR2 SNEGSKA (reference sequence). The CDR3 nucleotides are TGCAGTGCTAGTGGGGACCTGAACACCGGGGAGCTGTTTTTT. It is translated as CSASGDLNTGELFF.

This clonotype was seen ten or more times. The chain combines TRBV20-1 with TRBJ2-7; 10 bases fit TRBD2. Germline CDR1 and CDR2: DFQATT and SNEGSKA (reference sequence). V trimming: 6 bases; J trimming: 4 bases; junction bases outside the gene matches: 15. The CDR3 is 16 amino acids. CDR3 sequence: CSAGGVKREGRYEQYF. As DNA, the CDR3 is TGCAGTGCGGGGGGGGTTAAGCGGGAGGGCCGGTACGAGCAGTACTTC.

This clonotype was picked up many times. V and J are TRBV7-2 and TRBJ2-2; D unresolved. Germline values: CDR1 SGHTA, CDR2 FQGNSA. V gave up 3 bases and J gave up 7 bases, with 6 bases separating them. CDR3 length: 12 amino acids. CDR3 amino acids: CASSFTNGELFF. For the CDR3, the DNA is TGTGCCAGCAGCTTTACGAACGGGGAGCTGTTTTTT.

This clonotype has just a few counts. This chain connects TRBV27 to TRBJ1-1; D possibly corresponds to TRBD1 (5 bases). The CDR3 runs 15 residues. The V and J ends lost 3 bases and 6 bases respectively, with 17 bases between them. Germline loops: CDR1 MNHEY, CDR2 SMNVEV (reference sequence). Here the CDR3 reads CASSLMAEGGAEAFF. The CDR3 nucleotides are TGTGCCAGCAGTTTGATGGCTGAGGGAGGGGCTGAAGCTTTCTTT.

The table lists this clonotype with a few counts. This sequence joins TRBV30 and TRBJ1-4; D call uncertain. CDR1 and CDR2 (germline): GTSNPN, SVGIG (reference sequence). The CDR3 totals 13 residues. V dropped 0 bases and J dropped 8 bases, with 10 bases sitting between them. The CDR3 region is CAWSVQSGEKLFF. CDR3 DNA sequence: TGTGCCTGGAGTGTACAGTCTGGCGAAAAACTGTTTTTT.

This clonotype was observed a few times. The chain combines TRBV5-6 with TRBJ1-5, with 7 bases aligning to TRBD1. V was pared by 4 bases and J by 7 bases, with 14 bases of the junction left unmatched. Germline CDR1 SGHDT, CDR2 YYEEEE. This CDR3 comprises 16 residues. CDR3 residues: CASSPRDREGGQPQHF. Written as DNA, the CDR3 is TGTGCCAGCAGCCCGCGAGACAGGGAGGGAGGCCAGCCCCAGCATTTT.

The chain employs TRBV18 and TRBJ1-1; D gene ambiguous. Germline V lookup: CDR1 KGHSH, CDR2 LQKENI. V lost 0 bases and J 4 bases, leaving 6 bases between the germline ends. This CDR3 contains 13 residues. This CDR3 reads CASSPPGITEAFF. The CDR3 DNA sequence: TGTGCCAGCTCACCACCGGGGATCACTGAAGCTTTCTTT.

This clonotype has more than one count but fewer than ten. This sequence joins TRBV24-1 and TRBJ2-1; no firm D call. Germline V gene data show CDR1 as KGHDR and CDR2 as SFDVKD. The CDR3 is 12 amino acids. The V gene lost 1 base and the J gene lost 8 bases, with 5 bases spanning the gap. DNA of the CDR3: TGTGCCACCAGTGATTTTCGAGATGAGCAGTTCTTC. Its protein product is CATSDFRDEQFF.

This clonotype was found a few times. The chain has TRBV5-6 and TRBJ2-1; 12 nucleotides line up with TRBD2. Germline CDR1 SGHDT, CDR2 YYEEEE. V dropped 3 bases and J dropped 9; count of bases not matched to a gene: 7. This CDR3 spans 15 amino acids. This chain's CDR3 is CASSSSGRADGEQFF. CDR3 bases: TGTGCCAGCAGCTCTAGCGGGAGGGCCGACGGTGAGCAGTTCTTC.

In this sample, this clonotype turned up many times. CDR3 sequence: CASSYIPGGGYNEQFF. Written as DNA, the CDR3 is TGTGCCAGCAGTTATATCCCGGGAGGGGGCTACAATGAGCAGTTCTTC. The chain has TRBV6-2 or TRBV6-3 and TRBJ2-1, with 8 positions matching TRBD2. Germline assignment: CDR1 MNHEY and CDR2 SVGEGT. V trimming: 3 bases; J trimming: 3 bases; junction bases outside the gene matches: 7. The CDR3 has 16 residues.

This clonotype was detected only once. The gene calls are TRBV7-8 and TRBJ2-6; maybe TRBD2 (5 bases). V lost 2 bases and J 4 bases, leaving 9 bases between the germline ends. The CDR3 has 15 residues. Germline loops: CDR1 SGHVS, CDR2 FQNEAQ. CDR3 sequence reads: CASSLFGVGANVLTF. The CDR3 nucleotides are TGTGCCAGCAGCTTATTCGGGGTCGGGGCCAACGTCCTGACTTTC.

The chain links TRBV5-6 to TRBJ2-2, with D perhaps being TRBD1 or TRBD2 (5 bases each). V was cut by 6 bases and J by 6 bases, with 18 bases left in between. CDR1 SGHDT and CDR2 YYEEEE come from the germline V gene. The CDR3 extends over 15 amino acids. CDR3 protein: CASTYPGRGAGELFF. The CDR3 DNA reads as TGTGCCAGCACCTACCCGGGACGGGGCGCCGGGGAGCTGTTTTTT.

The chain is built from TRBV30 and TRBJ1-5; possibly TRBD1 for D (6 bases). Trimming pared 3 bases from V and 3 bases from J, leaving 12 bases between. The length of the CDR3 is 14 residues. Germline-derived CDR1 and CDR2 are GTSNPN and SVGIG (reference sequence). Here the CDR3 reads CAWRKQGNNQPQHF. CDR3 nucleotide sequence: TGTGCCTGGAGAAAACAGGGAAACAATCAGCCCCAGCATTTT.

This clonotype was counted a few times. The CDR3 region is CSARVGGSYTDTQYF. The CDR3 nucleotides read TGCAGTGCTAGAGTGGGCGGGAGCTACACAGATACGCAGTATTTT. The rearrangement joins TRBV20-1 to TRBJ2-3; 7 nucleotides align to TRBD2. The V and J ends lost 1 base and 2 bases, in that order; junction bases with no gene match: 6. The germline CDR1 and CDR2 sequences are DFQATT and SNEGSKA (reference sequence). CDR3 length equals 15 residues.

In this sample, this clonotype turned up many times. V and J are TRBV5-1 and TRBJ2-4; possibly TRBD2 for D (6 bases). CDR1 SGHRS and CDR2 YFSETQ come from the germline V gene. V lost 0 bases to trimming and J lost 3 bases, with 16 bases between them. This CDR3 contains 17 residues. This CDR3 reads CASSLVGEVFGKNIQYF. CDR3 DNA sequence: TGCGCCAGCAGCTTGGTGGGGGAGGTTTTCGGCAAAAACATTCAGTACTTC.

The chain has TRBV24-1 and TRBJ1-1; TRBD1 is a possible D gene (6 bases). The CDR3 covers 15 residues. Per the germline V gene, CDR1 is KGHDR and CDR2 is SFDVKD. Trimming shortened V by 7 bases and J by 1 base, and 15 bases separated the two germline ends. CDR3 protein: CATSLGGWSNTEAFF. Written as DNA, the CDR3 is TGTGCCACCAGCTTAGGGGGGTGGTCGAACACTGAAGCTTTCTTT.

This clonotype was found many times. The chain joins TRBV5-1 to TRBJ1-1, with D possibly TRBD1 on 5 matching bases. The V end lost 2 bases, the J end lost 1 base, and 9 bases lay between the germline ends. Germline V lookup: CDR1 SGHRS, CDR2 YFSETQ. The CDR3 runs to 14 residues. This chain's CDR3 is CASSLSGRNTEAFF. The DNA of the CDR3 is TGCGCCAGCAGCTTATCAGGGAGGAACACTGAAGCTTTCTTT.

This clonotype was seen a few times. The chain has TRBV12-3 or TRBV12-4 and TRBJ1-5; TRBD1 matches at 7 bases. V was clipped by 7 bases and J by 9 bases; unmatched bases: 12. The CDR3 runs to 14 residues. This CDR3 is CASNGPGQTWPQHF. As DNA, the CDR3 is TGTGCCAGCAATGGGCCGGGACAGACCTGGCCCCAGCATTTT.

This clonotype came up a few times. The V and J genes are TRBV5-1 and TRBJ2-1; 14 bases are a match to TRBD2. Germline CDR1 and CDR2: SGHRS and YFSETQ. CDR3 size: 15 residues. Germline trimming cut 4 bases from V and 8 bases from J; bases unmatched to any gene: 5. The CDR3 DNA is TGCGCCAGCAGCCTGGGACTAGCGGGAGTAGATGAGCAGTTCTTC. Its translation: CASSLGLAGVDEQFF.

This clonotype was observed a handful of times. The chain uses TRBV3-1 and TRBJ1-3; D remains ambiguous. The germline V gene encodes CDR1 LGHDT and CDR2 YNNKEL (reference sequence). The CDR3 has 14 amino acids. Deletions cut 6 bases from V and 0 bases from J, with 9 bases between. The CDR3 spells CASRPGYSGNTIYF. CDR3 DNA sequence: TGTGCCAGCAGGCCCGGTTACTCTGGAAACACCATATATTTT. Complete variable domain (other parts from reference TRBV3-1 and TRBJ1-3): DTAVSQTPKYLVTQMGNDKSIKCEQNLGHDTMYWYKQDSKKFLKIMFSYNNKELIINETVPNRFSPKSPDKAHLNLHINSLELGDSAVYFCASRPGYSGNTIYFGEGSWLTVV.

This clonotype was recorded once. The chain uses TRBV7-9 and TRBJ2-5; TRBD1 matches 7 bases. This CDR3 has 14 amino acids. Germline V CDR1 and CDR2: SEHNR, FQNEAQ (reference sequence). After removal of 3 bases from V and 4 bases from J, the junction contained 5 bases not matched to a gene. CDR3 sequence: CASSFGQDGETQYF. CDR3 bases: TGTGCCAGCAGCTTCGGACAGGATGGAGAGACCCAGTACTTC.

This clonotype was seen ten or more times. The V and J genes are TRBV28 and TRBJ2-5; TRBD1 matches 8 bases. V dropped 5 bases and J dropped 5; count of bases not matched to a gene: 13. The length of the CDR3 is 16 residues. The germline CDR1 and CDR2 sequences are MDHEN and SYDVKM. The DNA for the CDR3 is TGTGCCAGCAGTGGTAATGGACAGGGTATCATTGAGACCCAGTACTTC. Translating it yields CASSGNGQGIIETQYF.

In its sample, this clonotype was seen many times. V and J are TRBV7-2 and TRBJ2-1; D ambiguous. V lost 1 base, J lost 5 bases, and 6 bases lay in between. Germline V CDR1 and CDR2: SGHTA, FQGNSA. The CDR3 loop spans 13 amino acids. The DNA for the CDR3 is TGTGCCAGCAGCTTAGGGCACAACAATGAGCAGTTCTTC. Translation gives CASSLGHNNEQFF.